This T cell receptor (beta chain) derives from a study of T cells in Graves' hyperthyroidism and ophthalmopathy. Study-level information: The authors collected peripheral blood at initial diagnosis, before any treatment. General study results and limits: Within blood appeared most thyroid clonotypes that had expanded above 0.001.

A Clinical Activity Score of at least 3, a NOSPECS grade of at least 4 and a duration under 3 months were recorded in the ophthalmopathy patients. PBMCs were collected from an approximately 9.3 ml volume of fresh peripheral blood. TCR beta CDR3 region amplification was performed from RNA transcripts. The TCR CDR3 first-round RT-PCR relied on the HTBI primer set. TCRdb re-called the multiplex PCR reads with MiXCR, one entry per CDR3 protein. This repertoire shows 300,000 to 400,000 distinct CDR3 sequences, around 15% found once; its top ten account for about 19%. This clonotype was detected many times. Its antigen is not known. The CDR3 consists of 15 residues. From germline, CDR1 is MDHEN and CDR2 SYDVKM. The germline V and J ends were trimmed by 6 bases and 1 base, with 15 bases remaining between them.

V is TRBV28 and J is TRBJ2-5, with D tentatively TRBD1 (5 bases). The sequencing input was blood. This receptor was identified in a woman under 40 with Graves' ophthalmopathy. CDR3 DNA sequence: TGTGCCAGCAGCTTACCCACAGGAGCCCAAGAGACCCAGTACTTC. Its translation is CASSLPTGAQETQYF.